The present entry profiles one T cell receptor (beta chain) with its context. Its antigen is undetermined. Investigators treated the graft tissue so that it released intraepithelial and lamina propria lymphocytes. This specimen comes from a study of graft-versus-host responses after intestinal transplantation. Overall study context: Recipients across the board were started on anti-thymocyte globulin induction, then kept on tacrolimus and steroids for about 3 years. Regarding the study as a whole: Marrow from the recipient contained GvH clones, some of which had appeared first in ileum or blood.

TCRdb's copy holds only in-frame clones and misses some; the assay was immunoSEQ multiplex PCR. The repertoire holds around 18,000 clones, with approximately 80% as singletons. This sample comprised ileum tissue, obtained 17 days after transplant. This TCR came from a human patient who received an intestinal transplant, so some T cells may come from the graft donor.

The CDR3 sequence: CASSLTSGRDSDTQYF. The CDR3 DNA reads TGTGCCAGCAGCTTAACTAGCGGGAGGGATTCAGATACGCAGTATTTT. The chain couples TRBV11-2 to TRBJ2-3, with 13 bases matching TRBD2. This CDR3 is 16 amino acids long. Germline values: CDR1 SGHAT, CDR2 FQNNGV. The V segment lost 2 bases and the J segment 4 bases; nucleotides outside the gene matches: 3. Full variable domain (remainder filled in from reference TRBV11-2 and TRBJ2-3): EAGVAQSPRYKIIEKRQSVAFWCNPISGHATLYWYQQILGQGPKLLIQFQNNGVVDDSQLPKDRFSAERLKGVDSTLKIQPAKLEDSAVYLCASSLTSGRDSDTQYFGPGTRLTVL.